This T cell receptor (beta chain) was sequenced in a study of T cells and copy number aberrations in small-cell lung cancer. Whole-study findings and limits: Tumors showed lower T-cell density, richness and clonality than adjacent lung, though density did not differ significantly.

Method: immunoSEQ multiplex PCR; TCRdb's copy keeps in-frame clones and lacks some. The sample has approximately 1,200 clones, about 83% seen once. The CDR3 covers 13 residues. The germline V gene has CDR1 SGHTA and CDR2 FQGNSA. V shed 2 bases and J shed 6 bases, with 7 bases lying between them. In regard to this clone: Antigen: not known.

Source material: tumor tissue. The V and J genes are TRBV7-2 and TRBJ1-4; no firm D call. This sequence originates from a woman aged 45-59 years with small cell lung cancer. CDR3: CASSLNSDEKLFF. The CDR3 DNA sequence: TGTGCCAGCAGCTTAAACTCGGATGAAAAACTGTTTTTT.